This T cell receptor beta chain originates from a study of blood T cell repertoires in COVID-19. Study summary: Acute and convalescent COVID-19 samples came from the United States, Italy and Spain.

Adults between roughly 18 and 95 years of age took part from about 24 US areas. With 1 base removed from V and 1 base from J, the gap between germline ends came to 13 bases. The CDR3 has 16 residues. Germline values: CDR1 SGHAT, CDR2 FQNNGV. Per the original methods: From reference gene primer amplification, estimates of nucleated cell counts were derived. Libraries were prepared by immunoSEQ multiplex PCR; TCRdb keeps only in-frame clonotypes and omits some of them. That table gives V, J and clone size, and the DNA gave D and trimming. Of about 440,000 clones in the sample, about 92% were seen once. Sequencing was carried out using PBMCs or T cells enriched from blood (not recorded which). The chain is built from TRBV11-2 and TRBJ1-1; D gene uncertain. The TCR sequence derives from a man younger than 35 who had recovered from COVID-19. This chain's CDR3 is CASSLGRDNQNTEAFF. In DNA, the CDR3 is TGTGCCAGCAGCTTAGGCCGAGACAATCAGAACACTGAAGCTTTCTTT.